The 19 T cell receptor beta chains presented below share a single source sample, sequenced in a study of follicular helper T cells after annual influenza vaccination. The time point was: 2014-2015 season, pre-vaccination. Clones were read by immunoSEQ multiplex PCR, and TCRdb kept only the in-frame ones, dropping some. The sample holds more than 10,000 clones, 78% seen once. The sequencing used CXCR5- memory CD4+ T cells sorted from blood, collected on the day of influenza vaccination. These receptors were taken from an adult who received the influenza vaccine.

The CDR3 loop is CASSFGRASYNSPLHF. CDR3 sequence (DNA): TGCGCCAGCAGCTTCGGCAGGGCCTCCTATAATTCACCCCTCCACTTT. V is TRBV5-1 and J is TRBJ1-6; D is perhaps TRBD1 (5 bases). Trimming left V 2 bases short and J 0 bases short, with 9 bases between. Germline V gene lookup returns CDR1 SGHRS and CDR2 YFSETQ. The CDR3 is 16 residues long.

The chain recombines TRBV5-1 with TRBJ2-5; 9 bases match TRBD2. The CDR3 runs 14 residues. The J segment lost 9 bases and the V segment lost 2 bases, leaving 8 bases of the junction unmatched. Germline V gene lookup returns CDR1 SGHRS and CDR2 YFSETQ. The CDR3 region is CASSFSGGNGAQYF. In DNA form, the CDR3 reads TGCGCCAGCAGCTTTAGCGGGGGCAACGGGGCCCAGTACTTC.

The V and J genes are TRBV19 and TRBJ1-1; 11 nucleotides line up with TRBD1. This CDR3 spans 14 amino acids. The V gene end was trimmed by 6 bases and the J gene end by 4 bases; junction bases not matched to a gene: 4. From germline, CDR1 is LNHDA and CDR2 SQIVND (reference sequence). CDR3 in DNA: TGTGCCAGTAGGGACAGGGGGCGTGGCACTGAAGCTTTCTTT. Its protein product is CASRDRGRGTEAFF.

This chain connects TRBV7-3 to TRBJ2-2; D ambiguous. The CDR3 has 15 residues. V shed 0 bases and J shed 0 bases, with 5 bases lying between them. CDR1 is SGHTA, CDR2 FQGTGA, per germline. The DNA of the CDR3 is TGTGCCAGCAGCTTAACGGGGTCGAACACCGGGGAGCTGTTTTTT. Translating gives CASSLTGSNTGELFF.

DNA of the CDR3: TGTGCCAGCAGTCCGCAGGGACCGAGGAACACTGAAGCTTTCTTT. Translated: CASSPQGPRNTEAFF. The J gene is TRBJ1-1, the V gene TRBV2; D is perhaps TRBD1 (5 bases). V was pared by 5 bases and J by 1 base, with 14 bases between. Germline V CDR1 and CDR2: SNHLY, FYNNEI. The CDR3 is 15 amino acids. Complete variable domain (other parts from reference TRBV2 and TRBJ1-1): EPEVTQTPSHQVTQMGQEVILRCVPISNHLYFYWYRQILGQKVEFLVSFYNNEISEKSEIFDDQFSVERPDGSNFTLKIRSTKLEDSAMYFCASSPQGPRNTEAFFGQGTRLTVV.

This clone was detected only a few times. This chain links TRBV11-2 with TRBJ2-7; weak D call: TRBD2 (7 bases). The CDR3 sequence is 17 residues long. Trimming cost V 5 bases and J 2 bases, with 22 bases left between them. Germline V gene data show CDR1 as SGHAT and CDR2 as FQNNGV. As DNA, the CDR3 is TGTGCCAGCAGCCCCCGGGGGCGGGGGAACGTCCCCTACGAGCAGTACTTC. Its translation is CASSPRGRGNVPYEQYF.

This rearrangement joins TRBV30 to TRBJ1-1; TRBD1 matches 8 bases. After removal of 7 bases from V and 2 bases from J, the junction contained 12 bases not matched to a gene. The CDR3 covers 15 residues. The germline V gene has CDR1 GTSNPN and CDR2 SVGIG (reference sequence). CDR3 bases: TGTGCCTTACCTACGAAGGACAGGGAAAACACTGAAGCTTTCTTT. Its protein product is CALPTKDRENTEAFF.

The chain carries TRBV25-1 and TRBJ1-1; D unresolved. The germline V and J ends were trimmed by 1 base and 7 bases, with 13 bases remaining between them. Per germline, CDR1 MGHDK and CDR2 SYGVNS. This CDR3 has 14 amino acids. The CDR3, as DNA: TGTGCCAGCAGTGAATCCGGGGAATGGGTTGAAGCTTTCTTT. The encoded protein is CASSESGEWVEAFF.

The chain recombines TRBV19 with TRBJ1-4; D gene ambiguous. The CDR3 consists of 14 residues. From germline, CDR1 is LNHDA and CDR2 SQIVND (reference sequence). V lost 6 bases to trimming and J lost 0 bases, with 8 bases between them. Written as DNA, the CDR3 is TGTGCCAGTAGGAGGCGTGCAACTAATGAAAAACTGTTTTTT. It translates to CASRRRATNEKLFF.

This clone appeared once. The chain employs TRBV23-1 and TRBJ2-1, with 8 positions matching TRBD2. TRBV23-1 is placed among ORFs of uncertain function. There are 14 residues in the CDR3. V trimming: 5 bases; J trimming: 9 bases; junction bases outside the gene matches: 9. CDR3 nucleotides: TGCGCCAGCAGTGCTCGGGGGGGAGACGGTGAGCAGTTCTTC. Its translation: CASSARGGDGEQFF.

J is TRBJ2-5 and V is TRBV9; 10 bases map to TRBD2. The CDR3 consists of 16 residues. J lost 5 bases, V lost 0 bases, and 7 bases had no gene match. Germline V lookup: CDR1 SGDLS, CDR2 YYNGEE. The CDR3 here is CASSVAAGGPGETQYF. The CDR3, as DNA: TGTGCCAGCAGCGTAGCAGCGGGGGGGCCAGGGGAGACCCAGTACTTC.

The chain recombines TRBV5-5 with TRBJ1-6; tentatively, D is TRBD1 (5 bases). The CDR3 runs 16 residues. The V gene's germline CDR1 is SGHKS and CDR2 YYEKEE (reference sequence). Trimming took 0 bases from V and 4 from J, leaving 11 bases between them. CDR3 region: CASSLAGGVYNSPLHF. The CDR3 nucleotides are TGTGCCAGCAGCTTGGCCGGAGGGGTTTATAATTCACCCCTCCACTTT. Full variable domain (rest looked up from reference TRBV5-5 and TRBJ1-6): DAGVTQSPTHLIKTRGQQVTLRCSPISGHKSVSWYQQVLGQGPQFIFQYYEKEERGRGNFPDRFSARQFPNYSSELNVNALLLGDSALYLCASSLAGGVYNSPLHFGNGTRLTVT.

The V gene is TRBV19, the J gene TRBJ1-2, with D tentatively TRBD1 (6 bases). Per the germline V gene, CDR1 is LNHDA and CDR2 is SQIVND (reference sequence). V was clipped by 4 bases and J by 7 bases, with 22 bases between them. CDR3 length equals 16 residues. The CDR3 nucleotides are TGTGCCAGTAGTACGAGGGACAAAATTGGTACGGGTGGCTACACCTTC. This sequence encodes CASSTRDKIGTGGYTF.

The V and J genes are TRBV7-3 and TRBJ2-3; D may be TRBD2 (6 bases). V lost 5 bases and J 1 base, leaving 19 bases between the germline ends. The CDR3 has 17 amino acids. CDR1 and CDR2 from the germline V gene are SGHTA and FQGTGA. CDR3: CASSLQPTSSGTDTQYF. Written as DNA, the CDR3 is TGTGCCAGCAGCCTCCAACCCACTAGCTCTGGCACAGATACGCAGTATTTT.

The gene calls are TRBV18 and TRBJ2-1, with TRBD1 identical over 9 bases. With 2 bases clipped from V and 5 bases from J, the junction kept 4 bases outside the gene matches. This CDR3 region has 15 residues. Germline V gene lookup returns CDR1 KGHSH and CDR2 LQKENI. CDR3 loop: CASSPGTGTNNEQFF. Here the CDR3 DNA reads TGTGCCAGCTCACCAGGGACAGGGACCAACAATGAGCAGTTCTTC. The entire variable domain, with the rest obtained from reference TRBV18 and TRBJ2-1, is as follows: NAGVMQNPRHLVRRRGQEARLRCSPMKGHSHVYWYRQLPEEGLKFMVYLQKENIIDESGMPKERFSAEFPKEGPSILRIQQVVRGDSAAYFCASSPGTGTNNEQFFGPGTRLTVL.

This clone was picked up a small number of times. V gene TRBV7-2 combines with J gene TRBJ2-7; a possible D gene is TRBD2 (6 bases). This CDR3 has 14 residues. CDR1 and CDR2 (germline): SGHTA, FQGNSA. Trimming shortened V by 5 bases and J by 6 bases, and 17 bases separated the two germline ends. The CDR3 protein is CASSTPPGGGEQYF. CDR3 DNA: TGTGCCAGCAGCACCCCTCCCGGGGGAGGCGAGCAGTACTTC.

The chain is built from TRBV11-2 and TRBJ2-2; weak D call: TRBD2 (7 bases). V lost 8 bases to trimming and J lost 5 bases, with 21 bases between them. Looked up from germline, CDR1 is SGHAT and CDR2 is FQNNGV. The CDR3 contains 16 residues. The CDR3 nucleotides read TGTGCCAGCTGGACGGGGGGCGGCCGGAGAACCGGGGAGCTGTTTTTT. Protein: CASWTGGGRRTGELFF. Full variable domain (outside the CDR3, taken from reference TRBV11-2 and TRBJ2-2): EAGVAQSPRYKIIEKRQSVAFWCNPISGHATLYWYQQILGQGPKLLIQFQNNGVVDDSQLPKDRFSAERLKGVDSTLKIQPAKLEDSAVYLCASWTGGGRRTGELFFGEGSRLTVL.

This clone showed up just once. The CDR3 DNA follows: TGTGCCAGCAGACCGGGACAGGGGGCTTACGAGCAGTACTTC. Amino acid sequence: CASRPGQGAYEQYF. The chain carries TRBV6-6 and TRBJ2-7; 12 bases are shared with TRBD1. With V trimmed by 6 bases and J by 4 bases, 4 bases remained unmatched. CDR1 and CDR2 (germline): MNHNY, SVGAGI (reference sequence). The CDR3 length is 14 residues.

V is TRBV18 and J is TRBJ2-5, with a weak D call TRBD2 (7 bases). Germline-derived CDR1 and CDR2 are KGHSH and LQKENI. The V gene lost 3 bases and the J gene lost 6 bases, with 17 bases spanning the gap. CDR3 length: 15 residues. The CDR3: CASSPGQGGAKTQYF. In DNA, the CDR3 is TGTGCCAGCTCACCCGGTCAAGGGGGGGCGAAGACCCAGTACTTC. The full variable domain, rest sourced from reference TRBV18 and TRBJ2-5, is NAGVMQNPRHLVRRRGQEARLRCSPMKGHSHVYWYRQLPEEGLKFMVYLQKENIIDESGMPKERFSAEFPKEGPSILRIQQVVRGDSAAYFCASSPGQGGAKTQYFGPGTRLLVL.